Below are 18 T cell receptor beta chains sequenced from a single sample in a study of neurological immune-mediated disorders. TCRdb passed the 5' RACE reads through MiXCR, listing each CDR3 protein once. The repertoire holds 75,000 to 90,000 distinct CDR3 sequences, with around a tenth as singletons. The sequenced material came from PBMCs. The receptors were gathered from a man in his forties in good health.

This clonotype was picked up a small number of times. This sequence joins TRBV5-1 and TRBJ2-7, with D perhaps TRBD1 or TRBD2 (5 bases each). The germline gives CDR1 SGHRS, CDR2 YFSETQ. The germline V and J ends were trimmed by 4 bases and 5 bases, with 19 bases remaining between them. This CDR3 contains 15 residues. CDR3 sequence (DNA): TGCGCCAGCAGCCTCGGGGCGACTCGGCTCCACGAGCAGTACTTC. This gives the protein CASSLGATRLHEQYF.

This clonotype was detected ten times or more. The gene calls are TRBV5-1 and TRBJ2-5; 7 bases align to TRBD1. Germline CDR1 reads SGHRS; CDR2 reads YFSETQ. V was clipped by 0 bases and J by 2 bases; unmatched bases: 7. The CDR3 is 16 amino acids. In DNA, the CDR3 is TGCGCCAGCAGCTTGGCGGGACAGTCTTTACAAGAGACCCAGTACTTC. It encodes CASSLAGQSLQETQYF.

This clonotype was recorded at least ten times. The J gene is TRBJ1-1, the V gene TRBV10-3; the D is unclear. Trimming shortened V by 2 bases and J by 1 base, and 11 bases separated the two germline ends. This CDR3 has 15 amino acids. CDR1 and CDR2 (germline): ENHRY, SYGVKD. For the CDR3, the DNA is TGTGCCATCAGTGAGGAACGCATTAGGAACACTGAAGCTTTCTTT. Amino acid sequence: CAISEERIRNTEAFF.

Regarding this clonotype: This may stem from a read error, because a much larger clone lies one nucleotide away. This chain uses TRBV19 with TRBJ2-3; D perhaps matches TRBD1 (5 bases). CDR3 size: 13 residues. The germline V gene has CDR1 LNHDA and CDR2 SQIVND (reference sequence). The CDR3 DNA is TGTGCCAGTAGTGACACAGGAGCAGATATGCAGTATTTT. Protein: CASSDTGADMQYF.

This clonotype was counted ten times or more. The J gene is TRBJ2-1, the V gene TRBV20-1; a weak D match, TRBD2 (6 bases). The germline gives CDR1 DFQATT, CDR2 SNEGSKA (reference sequence). Trimming took 6 bases from V and 4 from J, leaving 13 bases between them. This CDR3 has 13 amino acids. The CDR3 bases are TGCAGTGCCGGGGGTGGGAATTACAATGAGCAGTTCTTC. Translating gives CSAGGGNYNEQFF.

The table lists this clonotype with many counts. The chain couples TRBV7-9 to TRBJ2-6; D may match TRBD1 or TRBD2 (6 bases each). The CDR3 loop spans 18 amino acids. Per the germline V gene, CDR1 is SEHNR and CDR2 is FQNEAQ (reference sequence). Trimming removed 8 bases at V and 0 bases at J, with 20 bases between. The CDR3 reads CASSWPGGENSGANVLTF. In nucleotides, the CDR3 is TGTGCCAGCTCTTGGCCCGGGGGCGAGAACTCTGGGGCCAACGTCCTGACTTTC. The variable domain in full, with the rest retrieved from reference TRBV7-9 and TRBJ2-6, is DTGVSQNPRHKITKRGQNVTFRCDPISEHNRLYWYRQTLGQGPEFLTYFQNEAQLEKSRLLSDRFSAERPKGSFSTLEIQRTEQGDSAMYLCASSWPGGENSGANVLTFGAGSRLTVL.

This clonotype was seen many times. The chain uses TRBV24-1 and TRBJ2-3; 11 bases are shared with TRBD2. CDR1 is KGHDR and CDR2 is SFDVKD in the germline V gene. Unmatched junction bases numbered 5, after V lost 5 bases and J lost 2 bases. The CDR3 consists of 16 residues. As DNA, the CDR3 is TGTGCCACCAGTGGGTCTAGCGGGAGGTTCACAGATACGCAGTATTTT. Translating it yields CATSGSSGRFTDTQYF.

This clonotype was found a few times. V is TRBV7-3 and J is TRBJ2-2; D is unclear. V lost 9 bases and J lost 1, with 9 bases in between. The CDR3 is made up of 13 amino acids. Germline loops: CDR1 SGHTA, CDR2 FQGTGA. CDR3 DNA sequence: TGTGCCAGTCGCCCGGGGAACACCGGGGAGCTGTTTTTT. It encodes CASRPGNTGELFF.

There are many counts of this clonotype. The gene calls are TRBV20-1 and TRBJ2-3; 12 positions agree with TRBD1. The CDR3 spans 15 residues. Germline assignment: CDR1 DFQATT and CDR2 SNEGSKA (reference sequence). With V trimmed by 4 bases and J by 4 bases, 6 bases remained unmatched. Here the CDR3 reads CSAIRDRGLADTQYF. CDR3 nucleotide sequence: TGCAGTGCTATCCGGGACAGGGGGCTCGCAGATACGCAGTATTTT.

This clonotype has ten or more counts. The chain joins TRBV5-1 to TRBJ2-2; the D is unclear. Trimming removed 4 bases from V and 3 bases from J, with 7 bases in between. The length of the CDR3 is 13 residues. CDR1 and CDR2 from the germline V gene are SGHRS and YFSETQ. CDR3 sequence reads: CASSPGDTGELFF. The CDR3 DNA is TGCGCCAGCAGCCCTGGGGACACCGGGGAGCTGTTTTTT.

The chain couples TRBV30 to TRBJ1-5; 7 bases are a match to TRBD1. CDR3 length: 12 residues. Germline V CDR1 and CDR2: GTSNPN, SVGIG (reference sequence). Losses at the gene ends were 5 bases for V and 4 bases for J; bases not matched to a gene: 2. This chain's CDR3 is CAWDRVNQPQHF. The DNA of the CDR3 is TGTGCCTGGGACAGGGTAAATCAGCCCCAGCATTTT.

The sample holds many counts of this clonotype. The J gene is TRBJ2-1, the V gene TRBV12-3 or TRBV12-4; either TRBD1 or TRBD2 may supply D (5 bases each). V was shortened by 3 bases and J by 0 bases, with 9 bases between the two germline ends. CDR3 length: 15 residues. The CDR3 sequence: CASSFEGSSYNEQFF. In DNA, the CDR3 is TGTGCCAGCAGTTTCGAGGGGAGCTCCTACAATGAGCAGTTCTTC.

The table lists this clonotype with many counts. The chain joins TRBV12-3 or TRBV12-4 to TRBJ2-1; tentatively, D is TRBD1 (6 bases). This CDR3 is built from 15 residues. With 3 bases removed from V and 0 bases from J, the gap between germline ends came to 9 bases. The chain's CDR3 is CASSFRGSSYNEQFF. For the CDR3, the DNA is TGTGCCAGCAGTTTCAGGGGAAGCTCCTACAATGAGCAGTTCTTC.

This clonotype appeared a few times. This may come from a read error, since a much larger clone is one base off. This chain uses TRBV4-1 with TRBJ1-1; D is unresolved. The germline V gene encodes CDR1 MGHRA and CDR2 YSYEKL. The CDR3 runs 12 residues. CDR3 nucleotide sequence: TGCGGCAGCAGCCAAGAGATAGGGGAAGCTTTCTTT. As protein: CGSSQEIGEAFF.

The table lists this clonotype with many counts. This chain uses TRBV20-1 with TRBJ1-1; D unclear. V lost 5 bases, J lost 5 bases, and 6 bases lay in between. Germline V lookup: CDR1 DFQATT, CDR2 SNEGSKA (reference sequence). This CDR3 comprises 10 residues. CDR3 nucleotide sequence: TGCAGTGCTGGGCCAACTGAAGCTTTCTTT. Its protein is CSAGPTEAFF.

This clonotype has at least ten counts. The gene calls are TRBV6-1 and TRBJ1-2; no firm D call. CDR1 is MNHNS and CDR2 is SASEGT in the germline V gene. The CDR3 consists of 10 residues. V was trimmed by 1 base and J by 8 bases, leaving 2 bases between them. The CDR3 protein is CASSEGGYTF. CDR3 coding DNA: TGTGCCAGCAGTGAAGGAGGCTACACCTTC.

Many counts were recorded for this clonotype. DNA of the CDR3: TGTGCCAGCAGCCAAGATGATCTAGCGCTGGGGGAGCAGTACTTC. Protein sequence: CASSQDDLALGEQYF. The chain recombines TRBV3-1 with TRBJ2-7; a possible D gene is TRBD2 (6 bases). The CDR3 runs 15 residues. CDR1 is LGHDT, CDR2 YNNKEL, per germline (reference sequence). V lost 0 bases and J lost 7, with 16 bases in between.

The CDR3 reads CASSLAPTVDTQYF. The DNA of the CDR3 is TGTGCCAGCAGCTTAGCGCCGACGGTTGATACGCAGTATTTT. The V call is TRBV7-6, the J call TRBJ2-3; D call uncertain. The V end lost 0 bases, the J end lost 6 bases, and 10 bases lay between the germline ends. The CDR3 runs 14 residues. Germline CDR1 and CDR2: SGHVS and FNYEAQ.